This is a list of T cell receptor beta chains from one sample in a study of shared T cell receptors in the human thymus. Repertoires were generated with immunoSEQ multiplex PCR, while TCRdb's copy carries only in-frame clones and drops some. The sample consists of 500,000 to 550,000 clones, around three quarters of them appearing once. This sample was also put to use in a study of human thymus T cells.

Sequences were obtained from thymocytes. The receptors originated from a boy in the first two years of life with a congenital heart defect. CDR3s include the opening cysteine and the closing phenylalanine or tryptophan. The order of the fields is clone size, D gene, J gene, V gene, CDR3 DNA, CDR3 protein. D genes are given only for firm matches. Clone size is stated in some rows and not others, as once, few, many or a class when expanded.

size: -
D: TRBD1
J: TRBJ1-1
V: TRBV9
DNA: TGTGCCAGCAGCGCCCTGCAGGGGGAAAGAAGTTTCACTGAAGCTTTCTTT
CDR3: CASSALQGERSFTEAFF

size: -
D: -
J: TRBJ2-1
V: TRBV9
DNA: TGTGCCAGCAGCGTAGACGGGTACCCTTACAATGAGCAGTTCTTC
CDR3: CASSVDGYPYNEQFF

size: -
D: -
J: TRBJ1-2
V: TRBV4-3
DNA: TGCGCCAGCAGCCCGAAGGGAGGAGTATCCTTCTATGGCTACACCTTC
CDR3: CASSPKGGVSFYGYTF

size: -
D: TRBD1
J: TRBJ1-4
V: TRBV4-2
DNA: TGTGCCAGCAGCCAAGTCCGACAGGGATCGGAGTCGAAACTGTTTTTT
CDR3: CASSQVRQGSESKLFF

size: -
D: -
J: TRBJ2-7
V: TRBV5-6
DNA: TGTGCCAGCAGCTTTAGGGGTTCCCCTTCCTACGAGCAGTACTTC
CDR3: CASSFRGSPSYEQYF

size: -
D: TRBD1
J: TRBJ2-7
V: TRBV5-1
DNA: TGCGCCAGCAGCTTGGTGAGTCGGGACAGGGTAAGGCGGGAGAGGTCCTACGAGCAGTACTTC
CDR3: CASSLVSRDRVRRERSYEQYF

size: -
D: TRBD2
J: TRBJ2-2
V: TRBV15
DNA: TGTGCCACCAGCAGAGGGGGACTAGCGGGAACCGGGGAGCTGTTTTTT
CDR3: CATSRGGLAGTGELFF

size: -
D: TRBD2
J: TRBJ2-7
V: TRBV4-3
DNA: TGCGCCAGCAGCCAAGACCCTCTAGCGGGAGTCTCCTACGAGCAGTACTTC
CDR3: CASSQDPLAGVSYEQYF

size: -
D: TRBD1
J: TRBJ2-4
V: TRBV2
DNA: TGTGCCAGCAGTGAAGCGAGGGACAGGCCCGGGAAGGCCAAAAACATTCAGTACTTC
CDR3: CASSEARDRPGKAKNIQYF

size: once
D: -
J: TRBJ2-7
V: TRBV27
DNA: TGTGCCAGCGGGGACTCTTACTACGAGCAGTACTTC
CDR3: CASGDSYYEQYF

size: -
D: -
J: TRBJ2-4
V: TRBV11-2
DNA: TGTGCCAGCAGCTTCTCGGGAGTGGCCAAAAACATTCAGTACTTC
CDR3: CASSFSGVAKNIQYF

size: -
D: -
J: TRBJ2-7
V: TRBV27
DNA: TGTGCCAGCAGTTTACATGGCGGTACCTACGAGCAGTACTTC
CDR3: CASSLHGGTYEQYF

size: -
D: -
J: TRBJ1-3
V: TRBV6-6
DNA: TGTGCCAGCAGTTACTCACAGGACTCTGGAAACACCATATATTTT
CDR3: CASSYSQDSGNTIYF

size: -
D: -
J: TRBJ1-5
V: TRBV27
DNA: TGTGCCAGCAGACAACAGGGCCGGGGCAATCAGCCCCAGCATTTT
CDR3: CASRQQGRGNQPQHF

size: -
D: TRBD2
J: TRBJ2-7
V: TRBV7-2
DNA: TGTGCCAGCAGCTCCCAGCTAGCGGGAGGGCCACCGTCCTACGAGCAGTACTTC
CDR3: CASSSQLAGGPPSYEQYF

size: -
D: -
J: TRBJ1-1
V: TRBV28
DNA: TGTGCCAGCAGTACGCGGGAGATGAACACTGAAGCTTTCTTT
CDR3: CASSTREMNTEAFF

size: few
D: -
J: TRBJ2-7
V: TRBV27
DNA: TGTGCCAGCAGTTTCCGGGGTGGGCGCCCTACGAACGAGCAGTACTTC
CDR3: CASSFRGGRPTNEQYF

size: -
D: TRBD2
J: TRBJ2-1
V: TRBV5-6
DNA: TGTGCCAGCAGCTTGGAACTAGCGGGAGATGTAGGGAATGAGCAGTTCTTC
CDR3: CASSLELAGDVGNEQFF

size: -
D: -
J: TRBJ1-5
V: TRBV2
DNA: TGTGCCAGCAGAGATACCCTACAGGGCTCCCGGGCCCAGCATTTT
CDR3: CASRDTLQGSRAQHF

size: -
D: -
J: TRBJ1-2
V: TRBV7-8
DNA: TGTGCCAGCAGCTCCTCCCTCAGTGGCTACACCTTC
CDR3: CASSSSLSGYTF

size: -
D: TRBD2
J: TRBJ2-1
V: TRBV19
DNA: TGTGCCAGTAGTATAGAAGTAGGACTAGCGATCAATGAGCAGTTCTTC
CDR3: CASSIEVGLAINEQFF

size: -
D: TRBD1
J: TRBJ2-3
V: TRBV4-1
DNA: TGCGCCAGCAGCCAAGTGGTGCGGGCCAACGAAGGGGGCCACACAGATACGCAGTATTTT
CDR3: CASSQVVRANEGGHTDTQYF

size: -
D: -
J: TRBJ2-7
V: TRBV28
DNA: TGTGCCAGCAGTCACGGACAAGCCCACGAGCAGTACTTC
CDR3: CASSHGQAHEQYF

size: once
D: -
J: TRBJ1-2
V: TRBV6-1
DNA: TGTGCCAGCAGTGACCCAGGGGACTATGGCTACACCTTC
CDR3: CASSDPGDYGYTF

size: -
D: TRBD1
J: TRBJ1-2
V: TRBV10-3
DNA: TGTGCCATCAGTGAGTCTGAGGGACAGGCGGCTAACTATGGCTACACCTTC
CDR3: CAISESEGQAANYGYTF

size: -
D: TRBD2
J: TRBJ2-2
V: TRBV11-3
DNA: TGTGCCAGCAGTCCACTAGCGGGAGGGGACACCGGGGAGCTGTTTTTT
CDR3: CASSPLAGGDTGELFF

size: -
D: TRBD2
J: TRBJ2-1
V: TRBV5-1
DNA: TGCGCCAGCAGCCTCCCAGCGGGCGGGGGGAATGAGCAGTTCTTC
CDR3: CASSLPAGGGNEQFF

size: -
D: -
J: TRBJ2-7
V: TRBV6-1
DNA: TGTGCCAGCAGTGAAGCGCTTCGGTCTGACGGGACTCCAACCGAGCAGTACTTC
CDR3: CASSEALRSDGTPTEQYF

size: -
D: TRBD1
J: TRBJ2-7
V: TRBV19
DNA: TGTGCCAGTAGTGACCCGGGGACAGGGGAATACGAGCAGTACTTC
CDR3: CASSDPGTGEYEQYF

size: -
D: -
J: TRBJ2-7
V: TRBV10-3
DNA: TGTGCCACCACGGGGAAGGAGCAGTACTTC
CDR3: CATTGKEQYF

size: -
D: TRBD2
J: TRBJ2-1
V: TRBV4-3
DNA: TGCGCCAGCAGCCAAGATCGTTGGACTAGCGGGAGCGAATACAATGAGCAGTTCTTC
CDR3: CASSQDRWTSGSEYNEQFF

size: -
D: TRBD1
J: TRBJ2-7
V: TRBV6-1
DNA: TGTGCCAGCAGTTCCCGGGACAGATCCTACGAGCAGTACTTC
CDR3: CASSSRDRSYEQYF

size: -
D: -
J: TRBJ1-2
V: TRBV7-9
DNA: TGTGCCAGCAGCTTAAGGGAGGATTTCGGGGGAGGCTATGGCTACACCTTC
CDR3: CASSLREDFGGGYGYTF

size: few
D: TRBD1
J: TRBJ2-5
V: TRBV4-3
DNA: TGCGCCAGCAGCCAAGGGGGGGACAGGCGCAAAGAGACCCAGTACTTC
CDR3: CASSQGGDRRKETQYF

size: -
D: TRBD2
J: TRBJ2-5
V: TRBV2
DNA: TGTGCCAGCAGTGAAGCATGGGGGGAGCGGGAGGGGGAGGAGACCCAGTACTTC
CDR3: CASSEAWGEREGEETQYF

size: -
D: TRBD1
J: TRBJ2-7
V: TRBV5-3
DNA: TGTGCCAGAAGCTTGGCCGGGGCAGGGGGCCACGAGCAGTACTTC
CDR3: CARSLAGAGGHEQYF

size: -
D: TRBD2
J: TRBJ2-2
V: TRBV7-7
DNA: TGTGCTAGCAGCTTAGAGGGACTAGCGGGAGACACCGGGGAGCTGTTTTTT
CDR3: CASSLEGLAGDTGELFF

size: -
D: -
J: TRBJ2-7
V: TRBV7-2
DNA: TGTGCCAGCAGCCAACAGGGTCGGATAGGCTACGAGCAGTACTTC
CDR3: CASSQQGRIGYEQYF

size: -
D: TRBD2
J: TRBJ2-7
V: TRBV19
DNA: TGTGCCAGTAGTACAAGAGGGGCACTAGCGGGAGGCAAGGACGAGCAGTACTTC
CDR3: CASSTRGALAGGKDEQYF

size: -
D: -
J: TRBJ1-1
V: TRBV11-2
DNA: TGTGCCAGCAGCTCCCGAGGGACACCTCGGACGAACACTGAAGCTTTCTTT
CDR3: CASSSRGTPRTNTEAFF

size: -
D: TRBD2
J: TRBJ2-2
V: TRBV4-3
DNA: TGCGCCAGCAGCCAAGAGAGGACTAGCGGGAGAGTAGGGGAGCTGTTTTTT
CDR3: CASSQERTSGRVGELFF

size: -
D: TRBD1
J: TRBJ2-7
V: TRBV7-9
DNA: TGTGCCAGCAGCTTATCCCCGGGACAGGTCTACGAGCAGTACTTC
CDR3: CASSLSPGQVYEQYF

size: -
D: -
J: TRBJ2-6
V: TRBV27
DNA: TGTGCCAGCAGTTTATCTCCCAGCTCTGGGGCCAACGTCCTGACTTTC
CDR3: CASSLSPSSGANVLTF

size: -
D: TRBD2
J: TRBJ2-3
V: TRBV11-2
DNA: TGTGCCAGCAGCCTAGATTTGGGGGGGGAGAGGGGAGATACGCAGTATTTT
CDR3: CASSLDLGGERGDTQYF